This is a list of T cell receptor beta chains from one sample in a study of blood T cell repertoires in COVID-19. Clones were read by immunoSEQ multiplex PCR, and TCRdb kept only the in-frame ones, dropping some. The repertoire consists of more than 60,000 clones, with 90% occurring once and the leading ten covering roughly 15%. The specimen was peripheral blood. These receptors all come from a woman older than 75 with active or convalescent COVID-19. Both conserved end residues are part of each CDR3. The size field is filled for only some rows; it gives once, few, many or a size class.

V: TRBV5-1; size: -; CDR3: CASSPRTSGFPYEQYF
V: TRBV7-6; size: -; CDR3: CASSLALNNRGDYGYTF
V: TRBV5-6; size: -; CDR3: CASRRTGGQETQYF
V: TRBV18; size: -; CDR3: CASSLNGLDRGRSYGYTF
V: TRBV5-1; size: -; CDR3: CASSFSTGSVYGYTF
V: TRBV5-6; size: -; CDR3: CASSLTGGAGGYTF
V: TRBV19; size: -; CDR3: CACRTGNTEAFF
V: TRBV7-2; size: -; CDR3: CASRQDRGRWTEAFF
V: TRBV2; size: -; CDR3: CASISGDTDTQYF
V: TRBV27; size: -; CDR3: CASRKGGSNQPQHF
V: TRBV6-5; size: -; CDR3: CASSLEGSSYNSPLHF
V: TRBV6-5; size: -; CDR3: CASSLQGLSNQPQHF
V: TRBV28; size: -; CDR3: CASRRQGLTEAFF
V: TRBV5-4; size: -; CDR3: CASSFRTSRNIQYF
V: TRBV2; size: once; CDR3: CASSVQNSDQETQYF
V: TRBV14; size: -; CDR3: CASSHGRMRLNEQFF
V: TRBV6-5; size: -; CDR3: CASLRAGQPQHF